The text below deals with one T cell receptor (beta chain). The CDR3 has 18 residues. Trimming at V came to 4 bases and at J to 0 bases, leaving 10 bases not matched to a gene. CDR1 LNHDA and CDR2 SQIVND come from the germline V gene (reference sequence). The sample comes from a study of blood T cell repertoires in COVID-19. In the study overall: Sites across the United States, Italy and Spain contributed samples from acute and convalescent COVID-19. Sources were T cells, B-cell-depleted T cells, or PBMCs; the material itself was cDNA or gDNA.

The authors' processing: Amplified reference gene primers provided the basis for estimating nucleated cell counts. Measured with immunoSEQ multiplex PCR; TCRdb has only the in-frame clones, and not every one. V and J calls and clone size follow that table, whereas D and trimming were derived from the DNA. Of roughly 170,000 clones listed, less than 85% are singletons. The sequence came from a woman aged 80 or older with acute or convalescent COVID-19. The sequenced sample was peripheral blood. The chain employs TRBV19 and TRBJ1-5, with TRBD1 matching over 9 bases. The CDR3 reads CASSSGDRVLYSNQPQHF. DNA for the CDR3: TGTGCCAGTAGTAGCGGGGACAGGGTCCTTTATAGCAATCAGCCCCAGCATTTT.